The 13 T cell receptor beta chains below were found in one sample sequenced in a study of spatial heterogeneity in lung cancer (dated by TCRdb to between 2018 and 2020). The label giving this sample's time point can be read as: sample taken at primary tumor resection. Whole RNA extracted from tumor and nontumor lung tissue, or from cryopreserved PBMC samples, was used for TCR sequencing without cell sorting. Libraries were made using 5' RACE. Instrument on record: NextSeq 500. Clones were called with MiXCR by TCRdb after fastp trimmed the public reads at Q25, and only in-frame beta chains were retained. Here each entry gathers all rows of one CDR3 protein and keeps the most common genes and DNA. Recorded for this sample are approximately 1,900 distinct CDR3 sequences; 15% to 20% of them occurred a single time. Jointly, the top ten make up roughly 45% of the sample. The specimen was PBMCs, collected at surgery. Every receptor here comes from a male donor with early-stage non-small cell lung cancer.

This clonotype was detected only a few times. The genes are TRBV29-1 and TRBJ2-1; the match to TRBD2 covers 14 bases. The CDR3 totals 14 residues. The germline V gene encodes CDR1 SQVTM and CDR2 ANQGSEA. The trim removed 3 bases at V and 10 bases at J, leaving 5 bases unmatched. CDR3 residues: CSVEPGLAGVEQFF. The CDR3 DNA reads TGCAGCGTTGAGCCGGGACTAGCGGGAGTCGAGCAGTTCTTC.

This clonotype is classed as large. V and J are TRBV5-4 and TRBJ2-7; D gene uncertain. CDR1 and CDR2 (germline): SGHNT, YYREEE (reference sequence). The CDR3 runs to 15 residues. V lost 0 bases, J lost 3 bases, and 13 bases lay in between. The CDR3 spells CASSLVQSTNYEQYF. CDR3 bases: TGTGCCAGCAGCTTGGTGCAGAGTACTAACTACGAGCAGTACTTC.

This clonotype ranks as medium-sized. This sequence joins TRBV27 and TRBJ2-7; 7 nucleotides agree with TRBD1. The V gene end was trimmed by 3 bases and the J gene end by 0 bases; junction bases not matched to a gene: 2. CDR3 size: 14 residues. CDR1 MNHEY and CDR2 SMNVEV come from the germline V gene (reference sequence). CDR3 sequence reads: CASSFRDSSYEQYF. The CDR3 coding sequence is TGTGCCAGCAGTTTCCGGGACAGCTCCTACGAGCAGTACTTC.

This clonotype has a count of ten or more. This CDR3 reads CASSFGSETQYF. DNA of the CDR3: TGCGCCAGCAGCTTCGGGTCGGAGACCCAGTACTTC. J is TRBJ2-5 and V is TRBV5-1, with D uncertain. The CDR3 length is 12 residues. Germline V gene lookup returns CDR1 SGHRS and CDR2 YFSETQ. Trimming stripped 2 bases from V and 5 bases from J, with 7 bases between.

This clonotype has ten or more counts. In DNA form, the CDR3 reads TGTGCCAGCGGCAATTCAAATTCACCCCTCCACTTT. Translated, it gives CASGNSNSPLHF. The V gene is TRBV9, the J gene TRBJ1-6; no clear D. V was cut by 7 bases and J by 7 bases, with 9 bases left in between. From germline, CDR1 is SGDLS and CDR2 YYNGEE. The CDR3 covers 12 residues.

This clonotype was seen at least ten times. V is TRBV6-4 and J is TRBJ1-4, with D unclear. The CDR3 has 17 amino acids. The V end was cut by 7 bases, the J end by 6 bases, with 24 bases between. Looked up from germline, CDR1 is MRHNA and CDR2 is SNTAGT. The DNA of the CDR3 is TGTGCCAGCACCGCGAAAAACCAGGCGCCGATGTATGAAAAACTGTTTTTT. Protein: CASTAKNQAPMYEKLFF.

This clonotype has a count of ten or more. V is TRBV2 and J is TRBJ2-7; D assignment may be TRBD1 or TRBD2 (5 bases each). V was shortened by 4 bases and J by 0 bases, with 22 bases between the two germline ends. Per germline, CDR1 SNHLY and CDR2 FYNNEI. This CDR3 is 18 amino acids long. CDR3 nucleotide sequence: TGTGCCAGCAGTGGGCCTCCTCGGGGCGGGTCAAGCTCCTACGAGCAGTACTTC. The encoded protein is CASSGPPRGGSSSYEQYF.

J is TRBJ2-5 and V is TRBV24-1, with D possibly being TRBD2 (5 bases). V was clipped by 0 bases and J by 2 bases, with 6 bases between them. The CDR3 runs to 14 residues. Per the germline V gene, CDR1 is KGHDR and CDR2 is SFDVKD. The CDR3 loop reads CATSDLSGQETQYF. The CDR3 bases are TGTGCCACCAGTGATTTGTCGGGGCAAGAGACCCAGTACTTC.

Within the sample, this clonotype is medium-sized. This chain connects TRBV7-8 to TRBJ2-2; D is ambiguous. CDR1 and CDR2 from the germline V gene are SGHVS and FQNEAQ. The CDR3 extends over 19 amino acids. The V end was cut by 3 bases, the J end by 2 bases, with 22 bases between. The CDR3 region is CASSFAPPLRWANTGELFF. The CDR3 DNA is TGTGCCAGCAGCTTCGCTCCGCCCTTACGATGGGCCAACACCGGGGAGCTGTTTTTT.

By share of the sample, this clonotype is medium-sized. This chain connects TRBV2 to TRBJ2-7; D unresolved. In germline, CDR1 is SNHLY, CDR2 FYNNEI. The CDR3 is made up of 12 amino acids. V was pared by 8 bases and J by 6 bases, with 14 bases between. The CDR3 nucleotides are TGTGCCAGCCGTACGGTGGATGGCGAGCAGTACTTC. Its translation is CASRTVDGEQYF.

In its sample, this clonotype ranks as medium-sized. The CDR3 DNA is TGTGCCAGCAGCCCTCCGGGCGCTGGCAATGAGCAGTTCTTC. This translates into CASSPPGAGNEQFF. This rearrangement joins TRBV7-3 to TRBJ2-1; D is unclear. With 5 bases removed from V and 6 bases from J, the gap between germline ends came to 14 bases. The CDR3 is 14 residues long. Germline assignment: CDR1 SGHTA and CDR2 FQGTGA.

This clonotype was observed many times. This chain joins TRBV5-1 and TRBJ1-6; TRBD1 might be the D (5 bases). The CDR3 has 15 residues. In germline, CDR1 is SGHRS, CDR2 YFSETQ. V was pared by 0 bases and J by 7 bases, with 11 bases between. CDR3 sequence: CASSLAWQGNSPLHF. As DNA, the CDR3 is TGCGCCAGCAGCTTGGCCTGGCAGGGAAATTCACCCCTCCACTTT. The whole variable domain, remainder taken from reference TRBV5-1 and TRBJ1-6, is KAGVTQTPRYLIKTRGQQVTLSCSPISGHRSVSWYQQTPGQGLQFLFEYFSETQRNKGNFPGRFSGRQFSNSRSEMNVSTLELGDSALYLCASSLAWQGNSPLHFGNGTRLTVT.

This clonotype is deemed medium-sized (0.01 to 0.1%). The V call is TRBV2, the J call TRBJ2-1; tentatively, D is TRBD1 (6 bases). V was pared by 2 bases and J by 11 bases, with 7 bases between. Per germline, CDR1 SNHLY and CDR2 FYNNEI. This CDR3 is built from 11 residues. The CDR3 DNA reads as TGTGCCAGCAGTGAACAGGGGAAGCAGTTCTTC. Its protein is CASSEQGKQFF.